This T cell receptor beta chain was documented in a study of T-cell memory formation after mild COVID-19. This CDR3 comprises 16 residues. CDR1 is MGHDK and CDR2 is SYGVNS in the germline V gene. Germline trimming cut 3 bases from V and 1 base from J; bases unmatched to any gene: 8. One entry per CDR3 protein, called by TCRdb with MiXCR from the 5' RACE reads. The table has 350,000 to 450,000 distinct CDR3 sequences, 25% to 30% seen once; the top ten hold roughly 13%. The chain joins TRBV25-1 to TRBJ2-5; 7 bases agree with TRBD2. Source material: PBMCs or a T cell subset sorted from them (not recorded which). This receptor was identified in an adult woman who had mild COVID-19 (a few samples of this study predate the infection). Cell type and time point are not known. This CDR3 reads CASSDRRLAAQETQYF. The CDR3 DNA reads TGTGCCAGCAGTGATCGAAGGCTAGCGGCCCAAGAGACCCAGTACTTC.